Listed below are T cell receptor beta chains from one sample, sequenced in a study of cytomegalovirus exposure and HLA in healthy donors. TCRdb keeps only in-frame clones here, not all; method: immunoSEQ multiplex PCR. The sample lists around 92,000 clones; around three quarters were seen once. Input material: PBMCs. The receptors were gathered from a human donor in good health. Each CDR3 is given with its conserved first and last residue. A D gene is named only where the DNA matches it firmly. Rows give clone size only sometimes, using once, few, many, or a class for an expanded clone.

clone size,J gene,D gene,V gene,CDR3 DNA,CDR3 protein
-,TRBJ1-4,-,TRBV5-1,TGCGCCAGCAGCTTGCTCAGAATGAATGAAAAACTGTTTTTT,CASSLLRMNEKLFF
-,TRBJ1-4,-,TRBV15,TGTGCCACCAGCGTAAATGAAAAACTGTTTTTT,CATSVNEKLFF
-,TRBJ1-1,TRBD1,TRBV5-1,TGCGCCAGCAGCTTGCTCGGGACAGGGGGCCTGAACACTGAAGCTTTCTTT,CASSLLGTGGLNTEAFF
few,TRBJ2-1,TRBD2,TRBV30,TGTGCCTGGAGATCCGTGGGAGGGCGCGATGAGCAGTTCTTC,CAWRSVGGRDEQFF
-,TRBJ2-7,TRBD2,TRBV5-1,TGCGCCAGCAGCTTGGGAACTAGCGGGATCTACGAGCAGTACTTC,CASSLGTSGIYEQYF
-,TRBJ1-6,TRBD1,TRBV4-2,TGTGCCAGCAGCCAAGACGGCGGGCAGGGGGCAAGTTCACCCCTCCACTTT,CASSQDGGQGASSPLHF
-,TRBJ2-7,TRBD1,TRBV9,TGTGCCAGCAGCCCCCGGACAGGGTACTACGAGCAGTACTTC,CASSPRTGYYEQYF
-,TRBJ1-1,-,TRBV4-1,TGCGCCAGCAGCCACGTATATAAACAGGGATTTGAACCTTTCTTT,CASSHVYKQGFEPFF
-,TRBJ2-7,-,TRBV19,TGTGCCAGTAGTACTCGGGTCTCCTACGAGCAGTACTTC,CASSTRVSYEQYF
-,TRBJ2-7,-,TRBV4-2,TGTGCCAGCAGCCAAGAATTCTTGGGAGGCTCCTACGAGCAGTACTTC,CASSQEFLGGSYEQYF
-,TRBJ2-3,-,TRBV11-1,TGTGCCAGCAGCTTAGGTAGTTCAGATACGCAGTATTTT,CASSLGSSDTQYF
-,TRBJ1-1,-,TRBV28,TGTGCCAGCAGTTTAAATGTTATCGCTGAAGCTTTCTTT,CASSLNVIAEAFF
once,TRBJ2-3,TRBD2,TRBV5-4,TGTGCCAGCAGCAGGACCCCTAGCGGGAACACAGATACGCAGTATTTT,CASSRTPSGNTDTQYF
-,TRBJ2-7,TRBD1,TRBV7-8,TGTGCCAGCAGCTCGCGTCCCGGGACAGGGGGCTACGAGCAGTACTTC,CASSSRPGTGGYEQYF
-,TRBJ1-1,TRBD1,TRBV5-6,TGTGCCAGCAGCTTGCCCGGGACAGGGTGGAGTGAAGCTTTCTTT,CASSLPGTGWSEAFF
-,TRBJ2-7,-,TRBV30,TGTGCCTGGAGTCAACAGCACGAGCAGTACTTC,CAWSQQHEQYF
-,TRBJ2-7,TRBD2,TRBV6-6,TGTGCCAGCAGGTCTAGCGGGGGCCATCCTGAGTACGAGCAGTACTTC,CASRSSGGHPEYEQYF
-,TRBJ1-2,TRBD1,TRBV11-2,TGTGCCAGCAGCGAGGCGGGGCAGGGGGCGTTCTCGAATGGCTACACCTTC,CASSEAGQGAFSNGYTF
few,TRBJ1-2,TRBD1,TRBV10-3,TGTGCCATCAGTTCGGACAGGGACTATGGCTACACCTTC,CAISSDRDYGYTF
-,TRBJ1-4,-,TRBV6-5,TGTGCCAGCAGTTACCGTTTCCATGAAAAACTGTTTTTT,CASSYRFHEKLFF
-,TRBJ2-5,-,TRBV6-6,TGTGCCAGCAGTCCCGACAGATTTAGGAAGACCCAGTACTTC,CASSPDRFRKTQYF
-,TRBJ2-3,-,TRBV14,TGTGCCAGCAGCCACCGGGAGTTTCGCACAGATACGCAGTATTTT,CASSHREFRTDTQYF
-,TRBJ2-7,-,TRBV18,TGTGCCAGCTCACCAATGGCGGATGAGGCCTACGAGCAGTACTTC,CASSPMADEAYEQYF
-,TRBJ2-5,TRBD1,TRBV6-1,TGTGCCAGTCTCCCTTGGGACAGGGGTCAAGAGACCCAGTACTTC,CASLPWDRGQETQYF
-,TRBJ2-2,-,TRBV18,TGTGCCAGCTCACAAGGACTAAACACCGGGGAGCTGTTTTTT,CASSQGLNTGELFF
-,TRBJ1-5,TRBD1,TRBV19,TGTGCCAGTAGTATAGATCCCGTCACCACAGGGGGAAATCAGCCCCAGCATTTT,CASSIDPVTTGGNQPQHF
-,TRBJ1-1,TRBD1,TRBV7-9,TGTTCCAGCAGGGGGGCGGGCAACACTGAAGCTTTCTTT,CSSRGAGNTEAFF
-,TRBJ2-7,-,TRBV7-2,TGTGCCAGCAGCTTAGCCGACGGAGCCCCCTACGAGCAGTACTTC,CASSLADGAPYEQYF
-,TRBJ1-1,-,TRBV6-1,TGTGCAGGAGAGTGGAGATTGAACACTGAAGCTTTCTTT,CAGEWRLNTEAFF
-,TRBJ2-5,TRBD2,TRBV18,TGTGCCAGCTCACCCGGACTAGCGGGTTACCAAGAGACCCAGTACTTC,CASSPGLAGYQETQYF
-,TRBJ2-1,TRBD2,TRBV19,TGTGCCAGTAGTATACGCGGTCTAGCGGGGGTTAAAAGCTCCTACAATGAGCAGTTCTTC,CASSIRGLAGVKSSYNEQFF
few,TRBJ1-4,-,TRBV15,TGTGCCACCAGCACCGCGGGGGGGGGTGGAAGAGAAAAACTGTTTTTT,CATSTAGGGGREKLFF
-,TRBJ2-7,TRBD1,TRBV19,TGTGCCAGTAGTCGAGCCGGGACAGGGACCTACGAGCAGTACTTC,CASSRAGTGTYEQYF
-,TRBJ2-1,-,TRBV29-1,TGCAGCGTTGAAGTGGCGGAGTCCTACAATGAGCAGTTCTTC,CSVEVAESYNEQFF
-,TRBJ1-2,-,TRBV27,TGTGCCAGCAGTTCCACTGACTTTGGCTACACCTTC,CASSSTDFGYTF
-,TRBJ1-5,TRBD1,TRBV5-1,TGCGCCAGCAGTCCAGGACAGGGTGGTCAGCCCCAGCATTTT,CASSPGQGGQPQHF
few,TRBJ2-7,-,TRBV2,TGTGCCAGCGGGAGGAGCTCCTACGAGCAGTACTTC,CASGRSSYEQYF
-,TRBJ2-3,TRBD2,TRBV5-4,TGTGCCAGCAGACGCGCTAGCGGGAGGGCCTCAGATACGCAGTATTTT,CASRRASGRASDTQYF
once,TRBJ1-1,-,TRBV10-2,TGCGCCAGCAGTGCCCGACAGCCCTTGGGAGCTTTCTTT,CASSARQPLGAFF
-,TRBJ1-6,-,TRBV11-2,TGTGCCAGCAGCTTAGATGGGCGGGGTGGGATCTCACCCCTCCACTTT,CASSLDGRGGISPLHF
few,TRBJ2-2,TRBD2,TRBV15,TGTGCCACCAGCAGGGAAACTAGCGGGGGGGCCCCCGGGGAGCTGTTTTTT,CATSRETSGGAPGELFF
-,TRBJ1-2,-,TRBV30,TGTGCCTCGGATGGCTACACCTTC,CASDGYTF
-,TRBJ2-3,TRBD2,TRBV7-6,TGTGCCAGCAGCTTAGCCGGGAGGTCCTTCACAGATACGCAGTATTTT,CASSLAGRSFTDTQYF
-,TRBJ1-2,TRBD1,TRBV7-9,TGTGCCAGCAGCTTGTGGGACAGCGGCGGCTACACCTTC,CASSLWDSGGYTF
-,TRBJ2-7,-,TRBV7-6,TGTGCCAGCAGCGAGTCGGGGGGCTGGGAGCAGTACTTC,CASSESGGWEQYF
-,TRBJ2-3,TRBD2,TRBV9,TGTGCCAGCAGCGCCATCGGGACTAGCGTCACAGATACGCAGTATTTT,CASSAIGTSVTDTQYF
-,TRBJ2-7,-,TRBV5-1,TGCGCCAGCGCCCATACGGCACAGGATGAAATTTGGTACTTC,CASAHTAQDEIWYF
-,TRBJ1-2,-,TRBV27,TGTGCCAGCAGTTTCCAGGGATTTGGCTACACCTTC,CASSFQGFGYTF
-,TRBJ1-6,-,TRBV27,TGTGCCAGCAGTTTATTTCGGGGTGACTATAATTCACCCCTCCACTTT,CASSLFRGDYNSPLHF
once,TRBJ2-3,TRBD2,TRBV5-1,TGCGCCAGCAGCTTGGTGCTAGCGGGAGGGGATACGCAGTATTTT,CASSLVLAGGDTQYF